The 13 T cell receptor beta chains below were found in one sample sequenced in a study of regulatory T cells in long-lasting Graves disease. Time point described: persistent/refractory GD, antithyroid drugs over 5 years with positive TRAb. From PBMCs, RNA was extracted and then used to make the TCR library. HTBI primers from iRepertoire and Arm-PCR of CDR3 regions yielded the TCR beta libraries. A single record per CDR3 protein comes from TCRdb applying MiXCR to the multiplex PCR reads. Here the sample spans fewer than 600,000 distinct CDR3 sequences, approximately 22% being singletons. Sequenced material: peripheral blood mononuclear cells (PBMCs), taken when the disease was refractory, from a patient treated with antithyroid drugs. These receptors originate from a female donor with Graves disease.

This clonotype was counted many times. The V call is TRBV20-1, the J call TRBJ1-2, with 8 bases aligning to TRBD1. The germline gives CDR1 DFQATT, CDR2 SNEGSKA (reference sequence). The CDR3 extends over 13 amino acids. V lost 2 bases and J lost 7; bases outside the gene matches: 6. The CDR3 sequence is CSARLTGASGYTF. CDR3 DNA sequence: TGCAGTGCTAGATTGACAGGGGCCTCTGGCTACACCTTC.

CDR3 nucleotides: TGCGCCAGCAGCCAAGATGACAGGGCCTATGGCTACACCTTC. Translating gives CASSQDDRAYGYTF. The chain recombines TRBV4-1 with TRBJ1-2; 7 bases fit TRBD1. The J segment lost 4 bases and the V segment lost 0 bases, leaving 2 bases of the junction unmatched. CDR3 length: 14 amino acids. Germline V gives CDR1 MGHRA, CDR2 YSYEKL.

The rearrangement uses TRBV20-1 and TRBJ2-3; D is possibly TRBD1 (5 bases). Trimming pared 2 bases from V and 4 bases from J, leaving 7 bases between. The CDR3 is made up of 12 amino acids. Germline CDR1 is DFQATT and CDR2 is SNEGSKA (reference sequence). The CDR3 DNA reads TGCAGTGCTAGAACAGGTGCAGATACGCAGTATTTT. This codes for CSARTGADTQYF.

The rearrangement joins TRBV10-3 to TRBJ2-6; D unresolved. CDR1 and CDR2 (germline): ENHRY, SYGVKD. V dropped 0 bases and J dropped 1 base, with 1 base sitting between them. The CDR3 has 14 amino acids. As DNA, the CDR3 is TGTGCCATCAGTGAGTCATCTGGGGCCAACGTCCTGACTTTC. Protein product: CAISESSGANVLTF.

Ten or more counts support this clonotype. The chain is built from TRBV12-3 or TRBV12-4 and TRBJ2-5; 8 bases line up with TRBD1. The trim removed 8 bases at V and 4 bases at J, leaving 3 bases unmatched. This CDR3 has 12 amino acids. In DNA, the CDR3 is TGTGCCAGCCAACAGGGGGGAGAGACCCAGTACTTC. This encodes CASQQGGETQYF.

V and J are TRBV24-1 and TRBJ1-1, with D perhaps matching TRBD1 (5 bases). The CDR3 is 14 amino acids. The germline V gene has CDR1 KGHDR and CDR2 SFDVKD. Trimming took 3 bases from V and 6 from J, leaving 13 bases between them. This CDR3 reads CATSDPGTGPEAFF. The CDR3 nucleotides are TGTGCCACCAGTGATCCAGGGACTGGCCCTGAAGCTTTCTTT.

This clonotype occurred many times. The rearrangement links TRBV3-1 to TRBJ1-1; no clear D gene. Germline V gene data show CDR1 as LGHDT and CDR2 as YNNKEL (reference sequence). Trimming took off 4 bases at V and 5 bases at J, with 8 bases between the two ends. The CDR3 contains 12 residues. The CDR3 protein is CASSPANTEAFF. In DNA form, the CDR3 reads TGTGCCAGCAGCCCAGCTAATACTGAAGCTTTCTTT.

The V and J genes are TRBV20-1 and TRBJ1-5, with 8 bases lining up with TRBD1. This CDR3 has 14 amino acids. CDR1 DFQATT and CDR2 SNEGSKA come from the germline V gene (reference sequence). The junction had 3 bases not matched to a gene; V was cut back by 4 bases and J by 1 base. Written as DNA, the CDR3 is TGCAGTGCTAAGGACAGGGTAAGCAATCAGCCCCAGCATTTT. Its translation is CSAKDRVSNQPQHF.

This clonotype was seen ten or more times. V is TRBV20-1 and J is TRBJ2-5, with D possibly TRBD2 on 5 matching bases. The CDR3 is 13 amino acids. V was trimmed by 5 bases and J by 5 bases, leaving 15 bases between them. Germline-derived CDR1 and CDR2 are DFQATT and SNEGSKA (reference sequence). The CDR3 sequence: CSAAASRSETQYF. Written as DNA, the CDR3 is TGCAGTGCTGCGGCTAGCCGGTCTGAGACCCAGTACTTC.

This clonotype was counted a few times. CDR3 amino acids: CASSAPIDTQYF. The CDR3, as DNA: TGTGCCAGCAGTGCCCCTATAGATACGCAGTATTTT. J is TRBJ2-3 and V is TRBV28, with D uncertain. The CDR3 runs to 12 residues. V lost 5 bases to trimming and J lost 5 bases, with 8 bases between them. Germline values: CDR1 MDHEN, CDR2 SYDVKM.

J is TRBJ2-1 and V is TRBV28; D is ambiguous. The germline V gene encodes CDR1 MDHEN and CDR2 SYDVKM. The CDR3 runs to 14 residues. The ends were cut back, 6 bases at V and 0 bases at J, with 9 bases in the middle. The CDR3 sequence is CASSTRSSYNEQFF. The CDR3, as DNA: TGTGCCAGCAGCACCCGTAGCTCCTACAATGAGCAGTTCTTC. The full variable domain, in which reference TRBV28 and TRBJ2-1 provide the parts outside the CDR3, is DVKVTQSSRYLVKRTGEKVFLECVQDMDHENMFWYRQDPGLGLRLIYFSYDVKMKEKGDIPEGYSVSREKKERFSLILESASTNQTSMYLCASSTRSSYNEQFFGPGTRLTVL.

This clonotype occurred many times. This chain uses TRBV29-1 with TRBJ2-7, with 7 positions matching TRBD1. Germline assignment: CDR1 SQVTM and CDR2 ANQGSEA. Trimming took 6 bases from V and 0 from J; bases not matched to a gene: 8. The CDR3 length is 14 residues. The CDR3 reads CSVRQGVRSYEQYF. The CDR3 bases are TGCAGCGTGCGCCAGGGGGTCCGCTCCTACGAGCAGTACTTC.

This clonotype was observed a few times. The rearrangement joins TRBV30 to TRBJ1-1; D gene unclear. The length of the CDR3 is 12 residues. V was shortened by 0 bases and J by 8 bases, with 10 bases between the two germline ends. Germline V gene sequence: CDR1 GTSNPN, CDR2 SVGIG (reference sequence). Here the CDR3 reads CAWSVGPSEAFF. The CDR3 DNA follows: TGTGCCTGGAGTGTTGGTCCATCCGAAGCTTTCTTT.